This is a list of T cell receptor beta chains from one sample in a study of blood T cell repertoires in COVID-19. Sequencing was performed with immunoSEQ multiplex PCR; in TCRdb, only in-frame clones are kept and a portion is missing. The data show fewer than 15,000 clones, about 78% seen once. The sequencing input was peripheral blood. The origin of the receptors is a human donor in a cohort sampled during active COVID-19. Each CDR3 is given with its conserved first and last residue.

TRBV28,CASSLVRTEAFF
TRBV18,CASSPRTGSNYGYTF
TRBV12-3/TRBV12-4,CASSRQTYNEQFF
TRBV5-5,CASSDYRGTEAFF
TRBV5-1,CASSPSGGSGQPQHF
TRBV2,CASGGGPNQPQHF
TRBV11-3,CASSLSGGTEAFF
TRBV27,CASSPDYSNQPQHF
TRBV4-1,CASSLGQGQGARHQPQHF
TRBV5-6,CASSLVRLSSYNEQFF
TRBV6-2/TRBV6-3,CASSSPLAGAYNEQFF
TRBV10-3,CAIRFSLQSNQPQHF
TRBV29-1,CSVEEYSNTEAFF
TRBV7-9,CASSSRGSYEQYF
TRBV7-2,CASSLALQGRQPQHF
TRBV15,CATSPQGSGELFF
TRBV5-1,CASSLADRRQETQYF
TRBV7-6,CASSFGAGQGRLSYGYTF
TRBV7-2,CASSLTASYNEQFF
TRBV6-5,CASSLRTGTYEQYF
TRBV6-5,CASRPDRVSDTQYF
TRBV12-3/TRBV12-4,CASSLIGGTQYF
TRBV13,CASSLGQGNDEQYF
TRBV20-1,CSASLSAASASYEQYF
TRBV4-1,CASSQDRQAGNEQFF
TRBV27,CASRRPGGAHEAFF
TRBV18,CASSPGQGMEWEKLFF
TRBV7-6,CASSLDSRSAANEKLFF
TRBV18,CASARQGTPAYEQYF
TRBV7-9,CASSPRTAPYEQYF
TRBV19,CASRSGTGGTNTEAFF
TRBV5-1,CASSLGTGPSSPLHF
TRBV19,CASSMITGWSTEAFF
TRBV2,CASDRNTEAFF
TRBV6-6,CASSYPEVSSGNTIYF
TRBV5-1,CASSSALGPRGEQYF
TRBV19,CASSKLWASEQFF
TRBV7-8,CASNLGGLAGTYNEQFF
TRBV5-6,CASSSNPNTEAFF
TRBV25-1,CASSESGQNTEAFF
TRBV4-1,CASSQTGGYEQYF
TRBV28,CASSLSGFYQPQHF
TRBV5-1,CASSLGAGYEQYF
TRBV4-1,CASSQEMSRALLNQPQHF
TRBV6-1,CASSVVFSRSTDTQYF
TRBV27,CASSSGGLTIEQYF
TRBV18,CASSPRRGGDTEAFF
TRBV21-1,CASSFRLKGVPDTQYF
TRBV3-1/TRBV3-2,CASSFDRGGGYTF
TRBV19,CASSITGGAEAFF
TRBV4-3,CASSQDREETQYF
TRBV30,CAWGTGGSGNQPQHF
TRBV7-8,CASSSAGQGVWGYTF
TRBV18,CASSPDRYEQYF